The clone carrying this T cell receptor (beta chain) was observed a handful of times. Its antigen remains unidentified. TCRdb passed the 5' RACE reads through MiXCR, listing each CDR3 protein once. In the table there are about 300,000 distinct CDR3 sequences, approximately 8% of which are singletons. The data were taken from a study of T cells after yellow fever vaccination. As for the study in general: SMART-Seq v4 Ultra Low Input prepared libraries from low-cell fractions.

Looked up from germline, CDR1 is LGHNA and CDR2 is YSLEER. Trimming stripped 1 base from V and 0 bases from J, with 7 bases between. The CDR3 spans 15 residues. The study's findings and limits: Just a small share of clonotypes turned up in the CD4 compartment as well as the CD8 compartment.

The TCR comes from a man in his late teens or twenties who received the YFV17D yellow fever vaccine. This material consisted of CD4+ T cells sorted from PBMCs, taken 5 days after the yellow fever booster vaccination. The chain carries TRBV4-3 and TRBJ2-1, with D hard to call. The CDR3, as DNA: TGCGCCAGCAGCCAAGCGTTGTCCTCCTACAATGAGCAGTTCTTC. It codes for CASSQALSSYNEQFF.